The rows below give T cell receptor beta chains drawn from one sample of a study of human T cells and chemical hapten exposure. TCRdb reprocessed the RACE reads via MiXCR and lists one record per CDR3 protein. The sample contains some 300,000 distinct CDR3 sequences, 5% to 6.5% of which appear only once. Sequences were derived from whole blood, sampled in connection with sensitization to the hapten diphenylcyclopropenone (DPC). These receptors came from a young woman with alopecia areata. Some clones in this sample may be carry-over from other donors' samples. The CDR3 runs from the conserved cysteine through the conserved F or W. D genes are given only for firm matches. Rows give clone size only sometimes, using once, few, many, or a class for an expanded clone.

many,TRBV5-1,TRBJ2-7,TRBD1,TGCGCCAGCAGCTTCGGACAGGGGGAGCAGTACTTC,CASSFGQGEQYF
few,TRBV4-3,TRBJ2-7,TRBD2,TGCGCCAGCAGCCAAGATTGGCTAGCGGGGAACTCCTACGAGCAGTACTTC,CASSQDWLAGNSYEQYF
many,TRBV7-9,TRBJ2-3,.,TGTGCCAGCAGCTTAAGGTTAGGGACGGCCACAGATACGCAGTATTTT,CASSLRLGTATDTQYF
.,TRBV4-2,TRBJ2-1,TRBD2,TGTGCCAGCAGCCAAATCTCTAGCGGGTCAATGGATGAGCAGTTCTTC,CASSQISSGSMDEQFF
few,TRBV6-1,TRBJ2-4,TRBD2,TGTGCCAGCGTGGGACTAGCGGGAGGTCTATCCAAAAACATTCAGTACTTC,CASVGLAGGLSKNIQYF
many,TRBV29-1,TRBJ1-1,.,TGCAGCGTCTTACGGCCTCTGAACACTGAAGCTTTCTTT,CSVLRPLNTEAFF
few,TRBV12-3/TRBV12-4,TRBJ1-2,TRBD1,TGTGCCAGTTCGTCGGACAGGGCTGGGTTCTATGGCTACACCTTC,CASSSDRAGFYGYTF
few,TRBV11-2,TRBJ2-7,.,TGTGCCAGCAGCTTCACCCCAGAAGAGCAGTACTTC,CASSFTPEEQYF
few,TRBV5-4,TRBJ2-7,.,TGTGCCAGCAGCTTGGGGCCGCGCAGGGAATTTCCATACTTC,CASSLGPRREFPYF
few,TRBV20-1,TRBJ2-3,.,TGCAGTGCTCCAGGGACAGATACGCAGTATTTT,CSAPGTDTQYF
few,TRBV6-5,TRBJ1-5,.,TGTGCCAGCAGCTCATTTTTGGGGCGAAACAGCCAGCCCCAGCATTTT,CASSSFLGRNSQPQHF
few,TRBV4-3,TRBJ1-5,.,TGCGCCAGCAGCCAAGACTACAGGTCTCGCAATCAGCCCCAGCATTTT,CASSQDYRSRNQPQHF
.,TRBV20-1,TRBJ2-3,TRBD2,TGCAGTGCTACATCTAGCGGGGGACCGGCAGATACGCAGTATTTT,CSATSSGGPADTQYF
few,TRBV14,TRBJ2-7,.,TGTGCCAGCAGCCATTGGCAGAGGGGAAAGGTCAAAGGGGGCTCCTACGAGCAGTACTTC,CASSHWQRGKVKGGSYEQYF
many,TRBV29-1,TRBJ1-1,TRBD1,TGCAGCGTTGCCACACAGGGGCTGAACACTGAAGCTTTCTTT,CSVATQGLNTEAFF
many,TRBV20-1,TRBJ2-4,.,TGCAGTGCTCAGTCTTCAGCCAAAAACATTCAGTACTTC,CSAQSSAKNIQYF
many,TRBV29-1,TRBJ1-1,.,TGCAGCGTTTGGAAGGGCACTGAAGCTTTCTTT,CSVWKGTEAFF
.,TRBV10-3,TRBJ2-3,.,TGTGCCATCAGTGAGGACCCACTTAGCACAGATACGCAGTATTTT,CAISEDPLSTDTQYF
many,TRBV25-1,TRBJ2-4,.,TGTGCCAGCAGTGAGGCAGGGCGCAACATTCAGTACTTC,CASSEAGRNIQYF
.,TRBV6-2/TRBV6-3,TRBJ2-4,TRBD1,TGTGCCAGCAGGGACAGGGTGACCCGCACCAAAAACATTCAGTACTTC,CASRDRVTRTKNIQYF
.,TRBV6-6,TRBJ2-1,.,TGTGCCAGCAGTTACGGGGAAGATAGTGAGCAGTTCTTC,CASSYGEDSEQFF
few,TRBV5-1,TRBJ2-1,TRBD2,TGCGCCAGCAGCTTAATTTCCCCTGGGGGGGGGACGCCATACAATGAGCAGTTCTTC,CASSLISPGGGTPYNEQFF
few,TRBV20-1,TRBJ1-5,.,TGCAGTGCTAGCTTACCAGGGGCCGGGGGTCAGCCCCAGCATTTT,CSASLPGAGGQPQHF
many,TRBV29-1,TRBJ2-3,.,TGCAGCGTTGAGGAGGGTACAGATACGCAGTATTTT,CSVEEGTDTQYF
.,TRBV4-3,TRBJ2-5,TRBD2,TGCGCCAGCAGCCAGACTCCAGGACTAGCGGGGGGGTCCCAAGAGACCCAGTACTTC,CASSQTPGLAGGSQETQYF